This TCR beta chain is from a study of blood T cell repertoires in COVID-19. Study details: The United States, Italy and Spain supplied acute and convalescent COVID-19 samples. PBMCs, B-cell-depleted T cells, or T cells provided the cDNA or gDNA that made up the material.

Original processing notes: The assay estimated nucleated cells by amplifying reference gene primers. Assay: immunoSEQ multiplex PCR; the TCRdb copy retains only in-frame clones and omits some. For V, J and clone size, that table is used; D and trimming come from the DNA. The data contain over 600,000 clones, just under 90% of them seen just once; the ten biggest clones take up 0.2% to 0.3%. The sequence came from a woman under 30 with acute or convalescent COVID-19. The sequenced sample was peripheral blood.

CDR3 sequence (DNA): TGTGCCAGCAGTGAATGGGCCCACAACAGCAATCAGCCCCAGCATTTT. Its translation is CASSEWAHNSNQPQHF. V usage is TRBV6-1 and J usage is TRBJ1-5; D unclear. Germline CDR1 reads MNHNS; CDR2 reads SASEGT. The CDR3 is 16 residues long. Trimming took 2 bases from V and 1 from J, leaving 12 bases between them.